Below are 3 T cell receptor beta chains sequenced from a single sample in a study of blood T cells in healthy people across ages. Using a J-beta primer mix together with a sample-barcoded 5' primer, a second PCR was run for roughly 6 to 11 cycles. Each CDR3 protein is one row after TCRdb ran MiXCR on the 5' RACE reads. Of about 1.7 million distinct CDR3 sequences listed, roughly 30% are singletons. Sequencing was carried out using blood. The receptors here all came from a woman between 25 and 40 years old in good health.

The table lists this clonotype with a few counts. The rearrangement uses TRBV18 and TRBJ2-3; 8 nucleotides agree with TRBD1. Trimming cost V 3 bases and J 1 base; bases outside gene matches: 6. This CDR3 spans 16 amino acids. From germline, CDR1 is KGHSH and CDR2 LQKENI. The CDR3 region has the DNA TGTGCCAGCTCACCCGACAGGGGAAAAGGCACAGATACGCAGTATTTT. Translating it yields CASSPDRGKGTDTQYF.

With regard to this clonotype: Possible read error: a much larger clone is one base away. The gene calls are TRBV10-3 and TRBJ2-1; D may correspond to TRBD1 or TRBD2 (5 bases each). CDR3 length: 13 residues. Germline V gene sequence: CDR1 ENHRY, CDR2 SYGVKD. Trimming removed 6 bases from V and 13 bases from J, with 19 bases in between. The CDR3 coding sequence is TGTGCCATCAGGGAGAGAGCACCCCGGGACCAGTTCTTC. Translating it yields CAIRERAPRDQFF.

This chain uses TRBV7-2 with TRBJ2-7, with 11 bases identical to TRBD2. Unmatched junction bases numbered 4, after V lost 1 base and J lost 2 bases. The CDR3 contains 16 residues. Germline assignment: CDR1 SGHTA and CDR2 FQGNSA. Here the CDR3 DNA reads TGTGCCAGCAGCTTAGGACTAGCGGGATCTCCCTACGAGCAGTACTTC. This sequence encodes CASSLGLAGSPYEQYF.